The rows below give T cell receptor beta chains drawn from one sample of a study of T-cell memory formation after mild COVID-19. TCRdb re-analysed the 5' RACE reads in MiXCR, keeping a single row per CDR3 protein. The table includes about 160,000 distinct CDR3 sequences, 31% detected once. Specimen: PBMCs or a T cell subset sorted from them (not recorded which). These TCRs come from an adult woman who had mild COVID-19 (a few samples of this study predate the infection). Cell type and time point are not known. Both conserved end residues are part of each CDR3. The order of the fields is J gene, V gene, CDR3 protein.

J: TRBJ2-5
V: TRBV30
CDR3: CAWSAPGRQETQYF

J: TRBJ2-3
V: TRBV5-1
CDR3: CASSFVDTQYF

J: TRBJ1-5
V: TRBV14
CDR3: CASSQLDTNDQPQHF

J: TRBJ1-1
V: TRBV20-1
CDR3: CSARSGAVTEAFF

J: TRBJ1-1
V: TRBV3-1
CDR3: CASSHDRGPLTTEAFF

J: TRBJ2-7
V: TRBV30
CDR3: CAWSTVPYEQYF

J: TRBJ1-4
V: TRBV5-1
CDR3: CASSSGQGLREKLFF

J: TRBJ1-5
V: TRBV5-5
CDR3: CASSLAGAGLSNQPQHF

J: TRBJ1-2
V: TRBV30
CDR3: CASWTGAGYTF

J: TRBJ1-5
V: TRBV23-1
CDR3: CASRRDREEQPQHF